This is a list of T cell receptor beta chains from one sample in a study of cytomegalovirus exposure and HLA in healthy donors. Only in-frame clones appear in the TCRdb table, and some are missing; sequencing was by immunoSEQ multiplex PCR. The repertoire includes some 120,000 clones, 75% to 85% of them detected once, and roughly 3% sits in the top ten. Sequenced sample: PBMCs. These receptors were taken from a woman under 30 in good health and CMV-seropositive. The CDR3 runs from the conserved cysteine through the conserved F or W. The D gene is left open where the match is weak. Part of the rows lack a size; the others show once, few, many or a class for expanded clones.

D	V	size	J	DNA	CDR3
TRBD1	TRBV5-1	.	TRBJ2-1	TGCGCCAGCAGCCCCGGGACAGAGTACAATGAGCAGTTCTTC	CASSPGTEYNEQFF
TRBD1	TRBV5-1	.	TRBJ2-5	TGCGCCAGCAGGGGACAGGGGGGATCCGAGACCCAGTACTTC	CASRGQGGSETQYF
TRBD1	TRBV5-4	.	TRBJ2-2	TGTGCCAGCAGCCCAAACAGGGGCCAAACGAACACCGGGGAGCTGTTTTTT	CASSPNRGQTNTGELFF
.	TRBV20-1	.	TRBJ2-5	TGCAGTGCCACCGGGGTAGAGACCCAGTACTTC	CSATGVETQYF
.	TRBV29-1	.	TRBJ1-1	TGCAGCGTTGAACGCGGGGTGGGCACTGAAGCTTTCTTT	CSVERGVGTEAFF
TRBD1	TRBV7-9	few	TRBJ1-6	TGTGCCAGCAGCTCCTCCGGGACAGGGCTAGGATCACCCCTCCACTTT	CASSSSGTGLGSPLHF
.	TRBV27	.	TRBJ1-2	TGTGCCAGCAGTTTGGGAGGGCCGGGGGGCGGCTACACCTTC	CASSLGGPGGGYTF
TRBD1	TRBV30	.	TRBJ2-4	TGTGCCTGGAGTGATGAGGGGGCAAGAAACATTCAGTACTTC	CAWSDEGARNIQYF
.	TRBV29-1	few	TRBJ1-2	TGCAGCGTTCCAGGGGATTCCGACTATGGCTACACCTTC	CSVPGDSDYGYTF
.	TRBV18	few	TRBJ1-1	TGTGCCAGCGTCCCGGGACAAGTGAACACTGAAGCTTTCTTT	CASVPGQVNTEAFF
TRBD2	TRBV7-6	.	TRBJ2-3	TGTGCCAGCAGCTTAAAGCGGGGAGGGGATATCACAGATACGCAGTATTTT	CASSLKRGGDITDTQYF
TRBD2	TRBV11-2	.	TRBJ2-2	TGTGCCAGCAGCCGCGAGGGTCGAGCGGGGACCGGGGAGCTGTTTTTT	CASSREGRAGTGELFF
.	TRBV12-2	.	TRBJ1-5	TGTGCAAGTCGCTATTTCGGGATTGACACTGGGCATCAGCCCCAGCATTTT	CASRYFGIDTGHQPQHF
.	TRBV25-1	.	TRBJ1-2	TGTGCCAGCAGTGGACAGATAAACTATGGCTACACCTTC	CASSGQINYGYTF
TRBD1	TRBV5-1	.	TRBJ2-7	TGCGCCAGCAGCTCGGCCGGGACAGGGTACTACGAGCAGTACTTC	CASSSAGTGYYEQYF
.	TRBV25-1	.	TRBJ2-7	TGTGCCAGCTCCGACACTTCCAGATCCTACGAGCAGTACTTC	CASSDTSRSYEQYF
.	TRBV5-1	once	TRBJ1-2	TGCGCCAGCAGCGATGTTACGGGAGGTTTCGATGGCTACACCTTC	CASSDVTGGFDGYTF
.	TRBV2	.	TRBJ2-7	TGTGCCAGCCGCGGGGAATTCGAGCAGTACTTC	CASRGEFEQYF
.	TRBV5-1	.	TRBJ2-3	TGCGCCAGCAGCTTGGCCCCAGGTTTCTCTGATACGCAGTATTTT	CASSLAPGFSDTQYF
TRBD2	TRBV19	.	TRBJ2-5	TGTGCCAGTAAAAGGAGCGGGGGATACCAAGAGACCCAGTACTTC	CASKRSGGYQETQYF
.	TRBV2	.	TRBJ2-1	TGTGCCAGCAGTGAACCGGACAGTTACAATGAGCAGTTCTTC	CASSEPDSYNEQFF
.	TRBV5-1	.	TRBJ2-1	TGCGCCAGCAGCTTGGACAGCCCAGTTTGGAATGAGCAGTTCTTC	CASSLDSPVWNEQFF
TRBD1	TRBV13	.	TRBJ2-1	TGTGCCAGCAGCCCCCAGCGGGACAGGGCCGACAATGAGCAGTTCTTC	CASSPQRDRADNEQFF
.	TRBV27	.	TRBJ2-7	TGTGCCAGCAGTCTCGACTGGGTGTCAGAGCAGTACTTC	CASSLDWVSEQYF
.	TRBV4-1	.	TRBJ1-2	TGCGCCAGCAGCCAGAGGACAGTTCCTAACTATGGCTACACCTTC	CASSQRTVPNYGYTF
.	TRBV20-1	.	TRBJ2-7	TGCAGTGCTGGGGACACGGCCGAGCAGTACTTC	CSAGDTAEQYF
.	TRBV5-1	.	TRBJ2-1	TGCGCCAGCAGCTTTACTAGCGAGCAGTTCTTC	CASSFTSEQFF
TRBD2	TRBV11-1	few	TRBJ2-5	TGTGCCAGCAGCTCGGGTTTAGCGGGGGTAGAGACCCAGTACTTC	CASSSGLAGVETQYF
.	TRBV6-5	.	TRBJ2-7	TGTGCCAGCGCGAGGCCGGGCGAGCAGTACTTC	CASARPGEQYF
TRBD2	TRBV29-1	.	TRBJ2-3	TGCAGCGTTGAAGCCGGGCTAGCGGGGAGCACAGATACGCAGTATTTT	CSVEAGLAGSTDTQYF
TRBD2	TRBV4-1	.	TRBJ2-2	TGCGCCAGCAGCCCTCTAGCGGGGGGGACCGGGGAGCTGTTTTTT	CASSPLAGGTGELFF
.	TRBV5-5	once	TRBJ1-4	TGTGCCAGCAGCTTGGCGCTAGCAACTAATGAAAAACTGTTTTTT	CASSLALATNEKLFF
TRBD2	TRBV11-2	.	TRBJ2-7	TGTGCCAGCAGCTCTCTGACTAGCGCATCTTACGAGCAGTACTTC	CASSSLTSASYEQYF
TRBD1	TRBV2	few	TRBJ1-5	TGTGCCAGCAGTGACCAGGGGGGTCAGCCCCAGCATTTT	CASSDQGGQPQHF
.	TRBV7-3	.	TRBJ1-2	TGTGCCAGCAGCCTTTTGGCGGGGGCGGAGTATGACTACACCTTC	CASSLLAGAEYDYTF
TRBD2	TRBV5-6	.	TRBJ2-7	TGTGCCAGCAGCTCTACTAGCGGGTTCTACGAGCAGTACTTC	CASSSTSGFYEQYF
.	TRBV5-1	.	TRBJ2-1	TGCGCCAGCAGCCCCATGAGCGGACCCTCAGGCAATGAGCAGTTCTTC	CASSPMSGPSGNEQFF
.	TRBV7-9	.	TRBJ1-3	TGTGCCAGCAGCTTTACCGGGGGTTTGGACACCATATATTTT	CASSFTGGLDTIYF
TRBD2	TRBV2	few	TRBJ2-1	TGTGCCAGCAGTGAATCGGTCAGCGGGGGGGGCTGGAATGAGCAGTTCTTC	CASSESVSGGGWNEQFF
.	TRBV15	.	TRBJ1-1	TGTGCCACCAGCAGGCCGGACAGTTACACTGAAGCTTTCTTT	CATSRPDSYTEAFF
.	TRBV7-9	.	TRBJ1-1	TGTTCCAGCAGCTCGAGTCTTCACACTGAAGCTTTCTTT	CSSSSSLHTEAFF
TRBD2	TRBV2	.	TRBJ2-5	TGTGCCAGCAGCTCGACTAGCGGGGGGCTAGAGACCCAGTACTTC	CASSSTSGGLETQYF
TRBD2	TRBV12-5	.	TRBJ2-5	TGTGCTAGTGGTTTGGTCAGCGGGGGGTCCCAAGAGACCCAGTACTTC	CASGLVSGGSQETQYF
TRBD2	TRBV23-1	.	TRBJ2-3	TGCGCCAGCAGTCAATCAATAGCGGGCGTTCCGGATACGCAGTATTTT	CASSQSIAGVPDTQYF
TRBD1	TRBV23-1	.	TRBJ2-5	TGCGCCAGCAGTCAATCGACAGGGGGCGAGGAGACCCAGTACTTC	CASSQSTGGEETQYF
.	TRBV5-5	.	TRBJ2-3	TGTGCCAGCAGCTTGGTTGGGGGGACTAGCACAGATACGCAGTATTTT	CASSLVGGTSTDTQYF
.	TRBV10-3	.	TRBJ2-3	TGTGCCATCAGTGAGTTACAGTCCACAGATACGCAGTATTTT	CAISELQSTDTQYF
TRBD1	TRBV7-6	few	TRBJ2-3	TGTGCCAGCAGCTCCGGACAGGGCACAGATACGCAGTATTTT	CASSSGQGTDTQYF
TRBD1	TRBV4-1	.	TRBJ1-6	TGCGCCAGCAGCCAAGAAGGGTACCCACAGGGGCGGGATTCACCCCTCCACTTT	CASSQEGYPQGRDSPLHF
.	TRBV28	.	TRBJ1-3	TGTGCCAGCAGTGCTACAGGCTCTGGAAACACCATATATTTT	CASSATGSGNTIYF
TRBD1	TRBV16	.	TRBJ1-1	TGTGCCAGCAGCCAATCAGTCAGGGGGAGGTTCGGCACTGAAGCTTTCTTT	CASSQSVRGRFGTEAFF
TRBD1	TRBV19	.	TRBJ1-4	TGTGCCAGTAGTTCAACCCGGAAAGGGACAGGGAATGAAAAACTGTTTTTT	CASSSTRKGTGNEKLFF
.	TRBV6-5	.	TRBJ2-7	TGTGCCAGCAGCGAACAGGGACACGAGCAGTACTTC	CASSEQGHEQYF
.	TRBV5-6	once	TRBJ1-2	TGTGCCAGCAGCCGAGGGGGTGAGGGCTATGGCTACACCTTC	CASSRGGEGYGYTF
TRBD2	TRBV19	.	TRBJ2-7	TGTGCCAGTAGTCTCTTAGCGGGGGTCTCCTACGAGCAGTACTTC	CASSLLAGVSYEQYF
TRBD1	TRBV5-1	.	TRBJ1-1	TGCGCCAGCAGCCTAACCGGGACAGGGGGCTTCCCTGAAGCTTTCTTT	CASSLTGTGGFPEAFF
TRBD2	TRBV10-2	.	TRBJ2-1	TGCGCCAGCAACCTCGCCGGGGGGGCGAACAATGAGCAGTTCTTC	CASNLAGGANNEQFF